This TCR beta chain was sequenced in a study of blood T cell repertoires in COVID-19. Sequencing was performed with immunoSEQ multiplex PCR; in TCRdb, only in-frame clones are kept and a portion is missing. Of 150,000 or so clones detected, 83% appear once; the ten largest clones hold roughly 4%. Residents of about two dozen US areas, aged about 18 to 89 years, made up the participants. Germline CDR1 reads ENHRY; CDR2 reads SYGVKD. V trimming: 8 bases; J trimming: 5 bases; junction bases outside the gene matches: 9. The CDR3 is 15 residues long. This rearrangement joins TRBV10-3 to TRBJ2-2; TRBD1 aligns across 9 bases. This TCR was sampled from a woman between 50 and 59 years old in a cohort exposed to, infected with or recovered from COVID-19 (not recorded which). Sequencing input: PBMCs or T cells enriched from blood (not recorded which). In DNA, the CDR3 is TGTGCCATCGGATCCGGGACAGGGCGAACCGGGGAGCTGTTTTTT. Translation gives CAIGSGTGRTGELFF.